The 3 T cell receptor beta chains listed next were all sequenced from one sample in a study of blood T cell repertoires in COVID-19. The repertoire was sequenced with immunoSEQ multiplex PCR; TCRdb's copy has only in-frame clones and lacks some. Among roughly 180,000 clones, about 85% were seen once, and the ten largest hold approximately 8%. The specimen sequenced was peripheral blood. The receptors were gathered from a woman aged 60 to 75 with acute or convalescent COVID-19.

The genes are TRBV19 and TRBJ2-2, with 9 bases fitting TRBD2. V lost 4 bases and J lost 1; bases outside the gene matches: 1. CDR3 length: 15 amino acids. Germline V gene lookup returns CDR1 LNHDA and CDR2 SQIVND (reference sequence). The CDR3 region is CASSRAGGNTGELFF. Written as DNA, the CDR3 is TGTGCCAGTAGTAGAGCGGGAGGGAACACCGGGGAGCTGTTTTTT.

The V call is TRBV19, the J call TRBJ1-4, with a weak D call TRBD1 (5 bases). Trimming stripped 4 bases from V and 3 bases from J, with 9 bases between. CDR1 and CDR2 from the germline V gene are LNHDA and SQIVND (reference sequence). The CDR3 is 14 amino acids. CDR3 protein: CASSSRASNEKLFF. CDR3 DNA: TGTGCCAGTAGTAGCAGGGCGTCTAATGAAAAACTGTTTTTT.

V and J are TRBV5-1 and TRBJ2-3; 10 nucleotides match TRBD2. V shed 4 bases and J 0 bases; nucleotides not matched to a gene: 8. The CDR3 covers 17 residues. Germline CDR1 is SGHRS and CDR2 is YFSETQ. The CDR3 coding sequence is TGCGCCAGCAGCGACGGACTAGCGGTCTCTAGCACAGATACGCAGTATTTT. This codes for CASSDGLAVSSTDTQYF.